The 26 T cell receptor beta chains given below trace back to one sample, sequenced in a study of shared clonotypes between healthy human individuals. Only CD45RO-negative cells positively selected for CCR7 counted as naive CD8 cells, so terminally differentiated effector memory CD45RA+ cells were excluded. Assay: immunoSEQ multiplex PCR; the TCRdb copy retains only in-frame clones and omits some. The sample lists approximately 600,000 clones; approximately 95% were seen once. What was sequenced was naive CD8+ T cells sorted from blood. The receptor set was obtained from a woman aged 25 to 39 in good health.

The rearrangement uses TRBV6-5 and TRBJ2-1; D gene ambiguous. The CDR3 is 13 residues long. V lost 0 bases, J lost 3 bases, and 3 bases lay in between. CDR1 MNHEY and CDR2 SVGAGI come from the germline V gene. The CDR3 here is CASSYSNYNEQFF. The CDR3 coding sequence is TGTGCCAGCAGTTACTCGAACTACAATGAGCAGTTCTTC.

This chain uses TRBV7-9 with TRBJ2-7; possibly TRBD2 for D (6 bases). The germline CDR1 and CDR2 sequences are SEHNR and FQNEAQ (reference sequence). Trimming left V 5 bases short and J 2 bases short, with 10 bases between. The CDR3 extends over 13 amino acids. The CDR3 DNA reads TGTGCCAGCAGCCGGGACTTAACCTACGAGCAGTACTTC. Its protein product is CASSRDLTYEQYF.

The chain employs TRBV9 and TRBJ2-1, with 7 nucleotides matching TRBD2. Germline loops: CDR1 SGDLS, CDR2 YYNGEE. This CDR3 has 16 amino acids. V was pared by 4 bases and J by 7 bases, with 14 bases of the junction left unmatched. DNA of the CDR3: TGTGCCAGCAGCTCGGGAGGACTGCTACCTGGGAATGAGCAGTTCTTC. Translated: CASSSGGLLPGNEQFF.

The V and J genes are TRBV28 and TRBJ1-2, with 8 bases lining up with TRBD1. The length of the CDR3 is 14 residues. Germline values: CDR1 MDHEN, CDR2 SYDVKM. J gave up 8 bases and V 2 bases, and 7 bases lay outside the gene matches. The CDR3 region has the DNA TGTGCCAGCAGTTTAGTCCAGGGGGCTCGAGGCTACACCTTC. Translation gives CASSLVQGARGYTF.

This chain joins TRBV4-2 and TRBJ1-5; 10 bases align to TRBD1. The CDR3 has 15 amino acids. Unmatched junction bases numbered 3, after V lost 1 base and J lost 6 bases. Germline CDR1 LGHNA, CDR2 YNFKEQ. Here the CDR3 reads CASSQGQGAGQPQHF. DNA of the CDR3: TGTGCCAGCAGCCAAGGACAGGGGGCTGGTCAGCCCCAGCATTTT.

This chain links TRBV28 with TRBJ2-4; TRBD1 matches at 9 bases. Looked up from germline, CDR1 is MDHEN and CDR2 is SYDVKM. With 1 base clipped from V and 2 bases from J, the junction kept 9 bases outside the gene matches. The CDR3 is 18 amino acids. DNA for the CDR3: TGTGCCAGCAGTTTATTGGTACAGGGGGCCGGGACCAAAAACATTCAGTACTTC. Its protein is CASSLLVQGAGTKNIQYF.

The CDR3 DNA reads TGTGCCAGTAGTTCCCAGGGACAGCGTGAAGGCTACACCTTC. Protein sequence: CASSSQGQREGYTF. The rearrangement links TRBV19 to TRBJ1-2, with 7 positions matching TRBD1. The junction had 11 bases not matched to a gene; V was cut back by 5 bases and J by 8 bases. Germline-derived CDR1 and CDR2 are LNHDA and SQIVND (reference sequence). The CDR3 sequence is 14 residues long.

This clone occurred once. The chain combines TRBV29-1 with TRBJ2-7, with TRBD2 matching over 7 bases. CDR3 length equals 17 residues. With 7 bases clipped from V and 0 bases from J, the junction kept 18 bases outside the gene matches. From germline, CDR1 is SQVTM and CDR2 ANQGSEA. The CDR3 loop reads CSADTGPSGASSYEQYF. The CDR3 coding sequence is TGCAGCGCCGATACCGGGCCTAGCGGAGCTAGCTCCTACGAGCAGTACTTC.

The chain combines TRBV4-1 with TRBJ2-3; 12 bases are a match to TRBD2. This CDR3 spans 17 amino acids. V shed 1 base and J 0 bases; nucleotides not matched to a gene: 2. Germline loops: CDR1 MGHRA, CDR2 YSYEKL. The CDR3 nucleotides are TGCGCCAGCAGCCAAGGCGGACTAGCGGGAAGCACAGATACGCAGTATTTT. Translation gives CASSQGGLAGSTDTQYF.

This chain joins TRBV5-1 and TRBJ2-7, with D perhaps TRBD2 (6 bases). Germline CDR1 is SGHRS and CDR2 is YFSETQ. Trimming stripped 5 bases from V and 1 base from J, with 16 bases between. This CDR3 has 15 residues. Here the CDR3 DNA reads TGCGCCAGCAGAATGTGGAGGGAACGATCCTACGAGCAGTACTTC. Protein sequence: CASRMWRERSYEQYF.

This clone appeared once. The CDR3 spells CASSLEVGLSSYEQYF. The CDR3, as DNA: TGTGCCAGCAGCCTCGAGGTGGGACTATCATCCTACGAGCAGTACTTC. This chain connects TRBV28 to TRBJ2-7; TRBD2 matches 7 bases. The CDR3 is 16 amino acids. The germline CDR1 and CDR2 sequences are MDHEN and SYDVKM. J was trimmed by 1 base and V by 6 bases; bases with no gene match: 12.

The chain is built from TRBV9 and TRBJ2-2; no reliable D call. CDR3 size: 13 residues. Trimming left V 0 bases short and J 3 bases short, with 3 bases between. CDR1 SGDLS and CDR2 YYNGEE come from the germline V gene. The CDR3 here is CASSVAHTGELFF. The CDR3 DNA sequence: TGTGCCAGCAGCGTAGCACACACCGGGGAGCTGTTTTTT.

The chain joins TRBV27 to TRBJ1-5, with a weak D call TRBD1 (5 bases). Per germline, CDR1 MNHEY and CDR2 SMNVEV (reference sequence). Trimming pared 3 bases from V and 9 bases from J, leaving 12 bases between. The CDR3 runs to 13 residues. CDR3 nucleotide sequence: TGTGCCAGCAGTTTCCAGGGTCAATGGCCCCAGCATTTT. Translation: CASSFQGQWPQHF.

CDR3 sequence (DNA): TGTGCCAGCAGTTACTCAACAGGGTCGGCAGATACGCAGTATTTT. It yields the protein CASSYSTGSADTQYF. V and J are TRBV6-6 and TRBJ2-3, with a tentative D call TRBD1 (6 bases). The V end was cut by 0 bases, the J end by 4 bases, with 11 bases between. This CDR3 comprises 15 residues. From germline, CDR1 is MNHNY and CDR2 SVGAGI (reference sequence).

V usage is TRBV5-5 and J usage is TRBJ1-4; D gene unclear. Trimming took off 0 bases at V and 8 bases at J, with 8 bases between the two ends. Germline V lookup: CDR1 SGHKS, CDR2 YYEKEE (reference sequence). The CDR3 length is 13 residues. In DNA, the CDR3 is TGTGCCAGCAGCTTGGGGGTTCGGGAAAAACTGTTTTTT. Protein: CASSLGVREKLFF.

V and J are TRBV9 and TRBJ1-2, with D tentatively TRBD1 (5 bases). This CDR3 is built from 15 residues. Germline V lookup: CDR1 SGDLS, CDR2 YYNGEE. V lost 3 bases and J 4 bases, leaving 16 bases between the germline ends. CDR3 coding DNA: TGTGCCAGCAGCGGACCCCGGGACGGGACCTATGGCTACACCTTC. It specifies CASSGPRDGTYGYTF. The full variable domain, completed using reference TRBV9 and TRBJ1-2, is DSGVTQTPKHLITATGQRVTLRCSPRSGDLSVYWYQQSLDQGLQFLIQYYNGEERAKGNILERFSAQQFPDLHSELNLSSLELGDSALYFCASSGPRDGTYGYTFGSGTRLTVV.

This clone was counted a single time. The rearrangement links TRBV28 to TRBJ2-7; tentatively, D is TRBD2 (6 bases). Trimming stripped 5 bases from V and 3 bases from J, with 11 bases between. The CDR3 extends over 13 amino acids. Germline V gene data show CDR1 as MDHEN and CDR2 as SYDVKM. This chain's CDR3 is CASSPGVVYEQYF. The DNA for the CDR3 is TGTGCCAGCAGTCCGGGGGTCGTCTACGAGCAGTACTTC.

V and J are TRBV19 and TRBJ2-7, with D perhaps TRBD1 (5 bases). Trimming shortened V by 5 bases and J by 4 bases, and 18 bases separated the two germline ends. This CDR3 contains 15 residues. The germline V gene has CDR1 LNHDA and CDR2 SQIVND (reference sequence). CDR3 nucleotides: TGTGCCAGTAGTCCCACCCCTGGGGCAGGGTACGAGCAGTACTTC. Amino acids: CASSPTPGAGYEQYF.

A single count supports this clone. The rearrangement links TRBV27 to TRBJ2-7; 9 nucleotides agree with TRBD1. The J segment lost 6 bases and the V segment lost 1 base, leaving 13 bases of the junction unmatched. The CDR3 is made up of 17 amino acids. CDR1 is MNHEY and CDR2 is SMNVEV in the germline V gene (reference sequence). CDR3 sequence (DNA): TGTGCCAGCAGTTTATATGGGACAGGGTCAAGTCCGCCCGAGCAGTACTTC. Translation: CASSLYGTGSSPPEQYF.

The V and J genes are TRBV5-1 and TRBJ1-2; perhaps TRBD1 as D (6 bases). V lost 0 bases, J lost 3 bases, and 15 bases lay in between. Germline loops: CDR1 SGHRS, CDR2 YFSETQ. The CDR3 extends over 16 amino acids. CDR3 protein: CASSLGRGAIDYGYTF. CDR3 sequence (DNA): TGCGCCAGCAGCTTGGGTCGGGGGGCGATTGACTATGGCTACACCTTC.

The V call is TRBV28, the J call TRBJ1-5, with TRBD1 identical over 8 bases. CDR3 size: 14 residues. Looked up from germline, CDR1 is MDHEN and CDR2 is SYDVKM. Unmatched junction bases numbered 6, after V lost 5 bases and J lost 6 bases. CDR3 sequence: CASSQGQGSQPQHF. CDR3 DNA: TGTGCCAGCAGTCAAGGACAGGGTAGTCAGCCCCAGCATTTT.

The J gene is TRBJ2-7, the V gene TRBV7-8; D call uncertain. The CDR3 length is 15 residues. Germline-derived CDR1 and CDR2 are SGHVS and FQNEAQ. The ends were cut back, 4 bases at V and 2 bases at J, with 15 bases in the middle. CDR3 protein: CASSSLAGNPYEQYF. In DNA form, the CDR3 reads TGTGCCAGCAGCTCCCTCGCAGGAAACCCCTACGAGCAGTACTTC.

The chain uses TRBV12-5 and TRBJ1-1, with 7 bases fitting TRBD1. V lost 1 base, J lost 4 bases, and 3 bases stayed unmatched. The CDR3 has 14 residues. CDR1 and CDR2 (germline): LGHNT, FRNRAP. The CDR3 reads CASGLEGAGTEAFF. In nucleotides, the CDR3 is TGTGCTAGTGGTTTGGAGGGGGCGGGCACTGAAGCTTTCTTT.

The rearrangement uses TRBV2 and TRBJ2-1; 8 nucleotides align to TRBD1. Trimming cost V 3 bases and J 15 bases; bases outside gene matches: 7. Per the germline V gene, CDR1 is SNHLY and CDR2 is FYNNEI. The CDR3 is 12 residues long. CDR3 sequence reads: CASSEDRAIGFF. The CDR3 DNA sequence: TGTGCCAGCAGTGAGGACAGGGCCATTGGGTTCTTC.

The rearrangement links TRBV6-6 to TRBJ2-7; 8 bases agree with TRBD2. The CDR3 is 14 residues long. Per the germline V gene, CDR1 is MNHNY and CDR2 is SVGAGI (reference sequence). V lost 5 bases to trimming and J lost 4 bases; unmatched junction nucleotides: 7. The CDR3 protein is CASSAGTSMYEQYF. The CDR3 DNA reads TGTGCCAGCAGTGCCGGGACTAGTATGTACGAGCAGTACTTC.

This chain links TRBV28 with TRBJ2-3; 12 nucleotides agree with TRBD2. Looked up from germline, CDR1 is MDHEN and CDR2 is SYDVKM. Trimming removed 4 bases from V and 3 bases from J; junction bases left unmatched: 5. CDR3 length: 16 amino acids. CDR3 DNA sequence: TGTGCCAGCAGTTCTAGACTAGCGGGAGATACAGATACGCAGTATTTT. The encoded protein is CASSSRLAGDTDTQYF.